Below, 21 T cell receptor beta chains from the same sample are listed, as sequenced in a study of T-cell reconstitution after alpha-beta-depleted transplantation in children. The TCRbeta library was prepared with unique molecular identifiers. TCRdb used MiXCR to reprocess the PCR reads, holding one entry per CDR3 protein. Here the sample spans 490,000 or so distinct CDR3 sequences, roughly an eighth being singletons. The sample was PBMCs from the stem cell graft donor, taken from the stem cell graft. These receptors came from a human donor who donated a stem cell graft to a child with combined immunodeficiency.

This clonotype was seen ten or more times. The chain is built from TRBV10-3 and TRBJ2-7; D remains unclear. The germline V gene encodes CDR1 ENHRY and CDR2 SYGVKD. V was cut by 3 bases and J by 6 bases, with 9 bases left in between. The length of the CDR3 is 12 residues. CDR3 in amino acids: CAISDPMGEQYF. In DNA form, the CDR3 reads TGTGCCATCAGTGACCCAATGGGCGAGCAGTACTTC.

This clonotype was seen a few times. The chain is built from TRBV7-9 and TRBJ1-2; no clear D gene. The germline V gene has CDR1 SEHNR and CDR2 FQNEAQ (reference sequence). The CDR3 is 13 amino acids. Trimming took off 1 base at V and 3 bases at J, with 6 bases between the two ends. This CDR3 reads CASSLGSHYGYTF. The CDR3 bases are TGTGCCAGCAGCTTAGGCAGTCACTATGGCTACACCTTC.

This clonotype has at least ten counts. The chain links TRBV12-3 or TRBV12-4 to TRBJ1-1; 7 nucleotides agree with TRBD1. The CDR3 is 15 residues long. Trimming cost V 7 bases and J 4 bases; bases outside gene matches: 12. The CDR3 bases are TGTGCCAGCACCACCAAGGGGGCAAGGTGCACTGAAGCTTTCTTT. This codes for CASTTKGARCTEAFF.

This clonotype was counted between two and nine times. The chain carries TRBV27 and TRBJ2-7, with 9 bases fitting TRBD2. CDR1 and CDR2 from the germline V gene are MNHEY and SMNVEV (reference sequence). This CDR3 contains 15 residues. Trimming removed 4 bases from V and 0 bases from J; junction bases left unmatched: 4. The CDR3 spells CASSSWTSDSYEQYF. CDR3 nucleotides: TGTGCCAGCAGTTCCTGGACTAGCGACTCCTACGAGCAGTACTTC.

This clonotype was seen a few times. This sequence joins TRBV9 and TRBJ2-1, with 11 nucleotides matching TRBD2. The J segment lost 5 bases and the V segment lost 1 base, leaving 5 bases of the junction unmatched. The CDR3 has 16 residues. The V gene's germline CDR1 is SGDLS and CDR2 YYNGEE. Here the CDR3 reads CASSVTPGLADNEQFF. The CDR3 region has the DNA TGTGCCAGCAGCGTAACACCGGGACTAGCGGACAATGAGCAGTTCTTC.

J is TRBJ1-1 and V is TRBV29-1; D gene ambiguous. Trimming pared 8 bases from V and 10 bases from J, leaving 17 bases between. The CDR3 sequence is 11 residues long. Germline V gene lookup returns CDR1 SQVTM and CDR2 ANQGSEA. This CDR3 is CSYNGVPSAFF. CDR3 DNA sequence: TGCAGCTATAATGGGGTACCCTCAGCTTTCTTT.

The table lists this clonotype with many counts. The J gene is TRBJ2-6, the V gene TRBV30; no firm D call. From germline, CDR1 is GTSNPN and CDR2 SVGIG (reference sequence). Trimming removed 0 bases at V and 2 bases at J, with 11 bases between. This CDR3 spans 16 amino acids. CDR3 in DNA: TGTGCCTGGAGTGTACGAGTGGGAACTGGGGCCAACGTCCTGACTTTC. It encodes CAWSVRVGTGANVLTF.

This clonotype was found once. The chain joins TRBV3-1 to TRBJ2-3; possible D gene TRBD2, 6 bases. Germline V CDR1 and CDR2: LGHDT, YNNKEL (reference sequence). This CDR3 has 19 amino acids. CDR3 sequence (DNA): TGTACCCGCTCGACAGTTTCTCCGACTAGACGTACTAGCACAGATACGCAGTATTTT. Translated, it gives CTRSTVSPTRRTSTDTQYF.

This clonotype turned up a few times. This chain links TRBV30 with TRBJ2-2; 11 bases are a match to TRBD2. This CDR3 has 15 residues. V gave up 3 bases and J gave up 6 bases; unmatched junction bases: 6. CDR1 and CDR2 from the germline V gene are GTSNPN and SVGIG (reference sequence). CDR3 residues: CAWSPLAGVAGELFF. In DNA, the CDR3 is TGTGCCTGGAGCCCACTAGCGGGAGTTGCCGGGGAGCTGTTTTTT.

This clonotype has only a few counts. The V gene is TRBV18, the J gene TRBJ2-7; 7 bases agree with TRBD1. After removal of 3 bases from V and 1 base from J, the junction contained 6 bases not matched to a gene. The germline V gene has CDR1 KGHSH and CDR2 LQKENI. The CDR3 runs to 15 residues. DNA for the CDR3: TGTGCCAGCTCACCCTCGACAGGGCTATCCTACGAGCAGTACTTC. This sequence encodes CASSPSTGLSYEQYF. Looking up the rest from reference TRBV18 and TRBJ2-7 gives the full variable domain: NAGVMQNPRHLVRRRGQEARLRCSPMKGHSHVYWYRQLPEEGLKFMVYLQKENIIDESGMPKERFSAEFPKEGPSILRIQQVVRGDSAAYFCASSPSTGLSYEQYFGPGTRLTVT.

The chain is built from TRBV15 and TRBJ1-2; D is unclear. The CDR3 is made up of 14 amino acids. Germline values: CDR1 LNHNV, CDR2 YYDKDF (reference sequence). Deletions cut 0 bases from V and 8 bases from J, with 13 bases between. CDR3 DNA sequence: TGTGCCACCAGCAGAGATCAAGGCCGGCGAGGCTACACCTTC. This sequence encodes CATSRDQGRRGYTF.

In this sample, this clonotype turned up a few times. The V and J genes are TRBV28 and TRBJ1-5; D possibly corresponds to TRBD1 (6 bases). Germline V gives CDR1 MDHEN, CDR2 SYDVKM. The germline V and J ends were trimmed by 6 bases and 7 bases, with 16 bases remaining between them. This CDR3 has 14 amino acids. The CDR3 loop reads CASSLRGGLQPQHF. As DNA, the CDR3 is TGTGCCAGCAGCCTTCGAGGGGGGCTGCAGCCCCAGCATTTT.

This clonotype was counted at least ten times. V gene TRBV9 combines with J gene TRBJ1-4; no firm D call. V lost 3 bases, J lost 7 bases, and 13 bases lay in between. Germline V gene sequence: CDR1 SGDLS, CDR2 YYNGEE. The CDR3 covers 14 residues. The CDR3 here is CASSEHGSGEKLFF. CDR3 nucleotides: TGTGCCAGCAGCGAACACGGCTCCGGTGAAAAACTGTTTTTT.

This clonotype was detected only a few times. The genes are TRBV10-3 and TRBJ2-3; 9 nucleotides match TRBD2. The CDR3 totals 14 residues. Trimming at V came to 8 bases and at J to 2 bases, leaving 5 bases not matched to a gene. Germline V lookup: CDR1 ENHRY, CDR2 SYGVKD. CDR3 sequence: CAISIAGDTDTQYF. The DNA for the CDR3 is TGTGCCATCTCGATAGCGGGGGACACAGATACGCAGTATTTT.

This clonotype was seen only a few times. The V call is TRBV2, the J call TRBJ2-5, with 9 bases that match TRBD2. J was trimmed by 5 bases and V by 6 bases; bases with no gene match: 22. Germline V gene sequence: CDR1 SNHLY, CDR2 FYNNEI. This CDR3 is built from 19 residues. CDR3: CASRHGRGGLVLLPETQYF. CDR3 coding DNA: TGTGCCAGCAGGCACGGGCGGGGGGGCCTAGTACTGTTACCGGAGACCCAGTACTTC.

The V call is TRBV10-3, the J call TRBJ1-6, with 10 positions matching TRBD1. Germline-derived CDR1 and CDR2 are ENHRY and SYGVKD. V lost 3 bases and J lost 5; bases outside the gene matches: 1. The CDR3 has 15 amino acids. The CDR3 loop reads CAISEGTGDNSPLHF. CDR3 DNA: TGTGCCATCAGTGAAGGGACAGGGGATAATTCACCCCTCCACTTT.

This clonotype occurred a few times. This sequence joins TRBV11-2 and TRBJ2-5; TRBD1 matches at 11 bases. V was clipped by 5 bases and J by 5 bases; unmatched bases: 7. The CDR3 covers 15 residues. Germline loops: CDR1 SGHAT, CDR2 FQNNGV. The CDR3 is CASSPGQGAHETQYF. CDR3 coding DNA: TGTGCCAGCAGCCCTGGACAGGGGGCACATGAGACCCAGTACTTC. The full variable domain, rest sourced from reference TRBV11-2 and TRBJ2-5, is EAGVAQSPRYKIIEKRQSVAFWCNPISGHATLYWYQQILGQGPKLLIQFQNNGVVDDSQLPKDRFSAERLKGVDSTLKIQPAKLEDSAVYLCASSPGQGAHETQYFGPGTRLLVL.

This chain links TRBV7-9 with TRBJ2-5, with D unresolved. The CDR3 length is 14 residues. V dropped 5 bases and J dropped 1 base, with 11 bases sitting between them. Germline V CDR1 and CDR2: SEHNR, FQNEAQ (reference sequence). The DNA of the CDR3 is TGTGCCAGCAGCGTTGGAGACGGCCAAGAGACCCAGTACTTC. This sequence encodes CASSVGDGQETQYF.

This clonotype was observed many times. This chain connects TRBV7-2 to TRBJ2-1; 11 nucleotides agree with TRBD2. With V trimmed by 4 bases and J by 4 bases, 3 bases remained unmatched. The CDR3 extends over 15 amino acids. The germline V gene has CDR1 SGHTA and CDR2 FQGNSA. The CDR3 region is CASSSSGGPYNEQFF. The DNA of the CDR3 is TGTGCCAGCAGCTCTAGCGGGGGGCCGTACAATGAGCAGTTCTTC.

This clonotype was observed a handful of times. V is TRBV30 and J is TRBJ2-6; D is unclear. CDR1 GTSNPN and CDR2 SVGIG come from the germline V gene (reference sequence). This CDR3 contains 16 residues. The V end lost 4 bases, the J end lost 4 bases, and 17 bases lay between the germline ends. CDR3 region: CAWTMYRYSGANVLTF. The DNA of the CDR3 is TGTGCCTGGACCATGTATAGGTACAGCGGGGCCAACGTCCTGACTTTC.

This clonotype has a handful of counts. The chain carries TRBV5-5 and TRBJ1-4, with 7 bases matching TRBD1. From germline, CDR1 is SGHKS and CDR2 YYEKEE (reference sequence). This CDR3 is built from 15 residues. V lost 4 bases, J lost 3 bases, and 6 bases stayed unmatched. CDR3 sequence: CASSRPTGSNEKLFF. Written as DNA, the CDR3 is TGTGCCAGCAGCAGACCGACAGGGTCTAATGAAAAACTGTTTTTT.